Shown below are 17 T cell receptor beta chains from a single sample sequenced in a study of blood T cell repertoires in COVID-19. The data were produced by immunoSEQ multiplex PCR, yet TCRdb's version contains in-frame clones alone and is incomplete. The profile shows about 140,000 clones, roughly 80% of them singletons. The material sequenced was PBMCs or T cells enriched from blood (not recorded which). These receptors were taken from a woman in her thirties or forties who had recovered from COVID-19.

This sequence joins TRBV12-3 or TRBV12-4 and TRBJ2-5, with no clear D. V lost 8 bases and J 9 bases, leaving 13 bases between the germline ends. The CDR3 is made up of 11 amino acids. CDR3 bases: TGTGCCAGCGGGCAGCCTTCGGCCCAGTACTTC. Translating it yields CASGQPSAQYF.

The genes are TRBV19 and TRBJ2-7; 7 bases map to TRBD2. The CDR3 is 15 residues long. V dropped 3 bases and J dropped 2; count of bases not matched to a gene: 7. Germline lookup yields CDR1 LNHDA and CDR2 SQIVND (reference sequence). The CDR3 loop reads CASSIQAGPTYEQYF. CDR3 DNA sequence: TGTGCCAGTAGTATTCAAGCGGGACCCACCTACGAGCAGTACTTC.

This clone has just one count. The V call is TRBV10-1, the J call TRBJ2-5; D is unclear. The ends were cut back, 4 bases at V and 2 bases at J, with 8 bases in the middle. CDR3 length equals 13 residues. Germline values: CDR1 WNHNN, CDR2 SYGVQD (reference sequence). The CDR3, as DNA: TGCGCCAGCAGTGTGAACAGACAAGAGACCCAGTACTTC. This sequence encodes CASSVNRQETQYF.

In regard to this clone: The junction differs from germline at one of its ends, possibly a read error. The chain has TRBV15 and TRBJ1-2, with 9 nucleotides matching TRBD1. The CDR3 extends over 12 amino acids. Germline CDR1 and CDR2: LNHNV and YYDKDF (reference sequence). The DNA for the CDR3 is TGTGCCACCAGCGGAGGGACAGGGACAGAGGTCTTC. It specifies CATSGGTGTEVF.

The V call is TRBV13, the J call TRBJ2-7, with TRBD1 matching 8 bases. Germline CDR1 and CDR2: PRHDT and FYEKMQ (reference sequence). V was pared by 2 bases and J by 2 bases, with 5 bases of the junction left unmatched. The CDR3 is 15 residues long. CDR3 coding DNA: TGTGCCAGCAGCTTATTGGGACAGGTTACCTACGAGCAGTACTTC. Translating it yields CASSLLGQVTYEQYF.

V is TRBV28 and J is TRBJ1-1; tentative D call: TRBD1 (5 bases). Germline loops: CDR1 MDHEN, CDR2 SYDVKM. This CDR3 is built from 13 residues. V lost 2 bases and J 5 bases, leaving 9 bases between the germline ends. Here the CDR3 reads CASSLTGGTEAFF. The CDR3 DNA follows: TGTGCCAGCAGTTTAACCGGGGGGACTGAAGCTTTCTTT.

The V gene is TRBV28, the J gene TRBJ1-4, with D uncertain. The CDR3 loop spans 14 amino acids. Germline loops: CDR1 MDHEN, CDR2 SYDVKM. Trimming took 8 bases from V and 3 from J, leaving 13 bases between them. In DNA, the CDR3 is TGTGCCAGCGGGCCACCCGGGGCTAATGAAAAACTGTTTTTT. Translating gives CASGPPGANEKLFF.

This chain's CDR3 is CASKGGDLNTEAFF. As DNA, the CDR3 is TGTGCCAGCAAGGGGGGGGATTTGAACACTGAAGCTTTCTTT. The gene calls are TRBV6-5 and TRBJ1-1, with D possibly TRBD1 on 6 matching bases. Between the trimmed V and J ends, which lost 7 bases and 0 bases, there was a span of 12 bases. The CDR3 runs to 14 residues. Germline-derived CDR1 and CDR2 are MNHEY and SVGAGI.

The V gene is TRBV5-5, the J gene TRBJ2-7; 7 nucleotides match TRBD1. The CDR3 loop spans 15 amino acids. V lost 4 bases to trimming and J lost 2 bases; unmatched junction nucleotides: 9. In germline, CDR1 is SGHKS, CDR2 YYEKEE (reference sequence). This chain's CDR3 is CASSLPGQLPYEQYF. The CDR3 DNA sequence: TGTGCCAGCAGCCTGCCGGGACAGCTACCCTACGAGCAGTACTTC.

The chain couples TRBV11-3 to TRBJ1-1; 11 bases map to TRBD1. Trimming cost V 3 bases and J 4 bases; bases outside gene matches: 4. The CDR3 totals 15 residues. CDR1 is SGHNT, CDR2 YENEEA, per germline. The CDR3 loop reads CASSFSGTGGTEAFF. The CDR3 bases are TGTGCCAGCAGCTTCTCCGGGACAGGGGGCACTGAAGCTTTCTTT.

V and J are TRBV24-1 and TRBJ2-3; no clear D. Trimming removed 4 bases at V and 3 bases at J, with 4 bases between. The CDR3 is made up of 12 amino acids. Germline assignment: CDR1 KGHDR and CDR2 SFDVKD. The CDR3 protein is CATSDMTDTQYF. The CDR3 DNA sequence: TGTGCCACCAGTGACATGACAGATACGCAGTATTTT.

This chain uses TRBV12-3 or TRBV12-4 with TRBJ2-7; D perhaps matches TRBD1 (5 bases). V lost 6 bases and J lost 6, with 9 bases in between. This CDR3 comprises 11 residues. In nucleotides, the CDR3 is TGTGCCAGCAGAGTAGGGGCCGAGCAGTACTTC. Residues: CASRVGAEQYF.

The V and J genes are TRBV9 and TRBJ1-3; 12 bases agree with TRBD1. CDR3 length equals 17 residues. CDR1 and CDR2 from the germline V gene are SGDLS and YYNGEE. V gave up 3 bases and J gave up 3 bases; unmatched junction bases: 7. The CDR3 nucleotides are TGTGCCAGCAGCGACCCGGGACAGGGGGCTGTTGGAAACACCATATATTTT. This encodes CASSDPGQGAVGNTIYF.

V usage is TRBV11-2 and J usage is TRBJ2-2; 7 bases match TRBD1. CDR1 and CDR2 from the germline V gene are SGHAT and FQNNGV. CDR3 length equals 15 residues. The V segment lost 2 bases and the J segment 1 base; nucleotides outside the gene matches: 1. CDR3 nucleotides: TGTGCCAGCAGCTTAAGGACAGGGAACACCGGGGAGCTGTTTTTT. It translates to CASSLRTGNTGELFF.

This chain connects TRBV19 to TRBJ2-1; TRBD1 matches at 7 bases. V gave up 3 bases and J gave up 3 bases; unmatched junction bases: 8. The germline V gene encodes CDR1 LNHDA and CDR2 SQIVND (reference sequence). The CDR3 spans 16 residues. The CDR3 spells CASSITGTDLYNEQFF. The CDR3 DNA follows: TGTGCCAGTAGTATCACCGGGACAGACCTCTACAATGAGCAGTTCTTC.

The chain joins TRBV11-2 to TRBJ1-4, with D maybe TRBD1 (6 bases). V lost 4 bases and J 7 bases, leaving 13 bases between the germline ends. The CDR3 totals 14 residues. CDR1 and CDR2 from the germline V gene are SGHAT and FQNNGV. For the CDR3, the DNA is TGTGCCAGCAGCTCACAGGGAGGGCGTGAAAAACTGTTTTTT. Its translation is CASSSQGGREKLFF.

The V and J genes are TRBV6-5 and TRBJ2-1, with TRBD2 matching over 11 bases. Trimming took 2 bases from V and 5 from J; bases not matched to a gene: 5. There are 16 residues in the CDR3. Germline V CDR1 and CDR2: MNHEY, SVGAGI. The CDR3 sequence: CASSYLTSGGDNEQFF. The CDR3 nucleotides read TGTGCCAGCAGTTACCTCACTAGCGGGGGAGACAATGAGCAGTTCTTC.